The 7 T cell receptor beta chains below all came from one sample that was sequenced in a study of radiotherapy plus CTLA-4 blockade in lung cancer. Generated by immunoSEQ multiplex PCR, the TCRdb table keeps only in-frame clones and is missing some. The data show about 67,000 clones, with approximately 76% seen just once and roughly 15% held by the top ten. This specimen consisted of peripheral blood, obtained from a patient treated with radiotherapy plus ipilimumab. These receptors originate from a human donor with non-small cell lung cancer whose response to radiotherapy plus ipilimumab could not be evaluated. Some clones in this sample may be carry-over from other donors' samples.

This chain uses TRBV5-1 with TRBJ2-2; tentative D call: TRBD2 (5 bases). The CDR3 runs to 15 residues. Germline V lookup: CDR1 SGHRS, CDR2 YFSETQ. Trimming cost V 3 bases and J 4 bases, with 13 bases left between them. The CDR3 is CASSSQPRGTGELFF. The DNA of the CDR3 is TGCGCCAGCAGCTCACAGCCTCGGGGCACCGGGGAGCTGTTTTTT.

This clone occurred many times. The chain joins TRBV4-1 to TRBJ2-1; D unresolved. The CDR3 is made up of 12 amino acids. V gave up 4 bases and J gave up 6 bases, with 7 bases separating them. Germline CDR1 and CDR2: MGHRA and YSYEKL. The CDR3 DNA reads as TGCGCCAGCAGCCTCTCCCGCAATGAGCAGTTCTTC. Its protein product is CASSLSRNEQFF.

The V and J genes are TRBV7-2 and TRBJ1-2; TRBD1 is a possible D gene (5 bases). The CDR3 is 16 amino acids. The germline CDR1 and CDR2 sequences are SGHTA and FQGNSA. Trimming cost V 6 bases and J 2 bases, with 19 bases left between them. Here the CDR3 DNA reads TGTGCCAGCAGTTTTCAGGGAGGGGAAGCCAACTATGGCTACACCTTC. Protein: CASSFQGGEANYGYTF.

This clone was seen a few times. V usage is TRBV5-1 and J usage is TRBJ2-5; D possibly corresponds to TRBD2 (5 bases). This CDR3 region has 14 residues. Trimming stripped 5 bases from V and 2 bases from J, with 13 bases between. CDR1 and CDR2 from the germline V gene are SGHRS and YFSETQ. The CDR3 sequence is CASRQQGGQETQYF. The CDR3 DNA follows: TGCGCCAGCAGGCAACAAGGCGGGCAAGAGACCCAGTACTTC.

This clone was observed once. The chain couples TRBV18 to TRBJ1-2, with D possibly matching TRBD1 (5 bases). The germline V gene encodes CDR1 KGHSH and CDR2 LQKENI. V lost 3 bases and J lost 0, with 11 bases in between. CDR3 size: 15 residues. The CDR3: CASSPLGGSNYGYTF. Written as DNA, the CDR3 is TGTGCCAGCTCACCTCTCGGGGGATCTAACTATGGCTACACCTTC.

As to this clone: A read error is the likely source, as a far larger clone sits one nucleotide away. The chain carries TRBV9 and TRBJ2-7; no firm D call. Germline loops: CDR1 SGDLS, CDR2 YYNGEE. The CDR3 has 15 residues. The CDR3: CASSVEESPSYAQYF. The CDR3 region has the DNA TGTGCCAGCAGCGTAGAGGAGTCCCCCAGCTACGCGCAGTACTTC.

The J gene is TRBJ1-1, the V gene TRBV7-2; unclear D gene. The CDR3 totals 15 residues. V lost 0 bases to trimming and J lost 3 bases, with 11 bases between them. Germline V CDR1 and CDR2: SGHTA, FQGNSA. The CDR3 DNA sequence: TGTGCCAGCAGCTTAGCGAGCGGCAGGCACACTGAAGCTTTCTTT. Protein: CASSLASGRHTEAFF. Based on the CDR3 plus reference TRBV7-2 and TRBJ1-1, the full variable domain is GAGVSQSPSNKVTEKGKDVELRCDPISGHTALYWYRQSLGQGLEFLIYFQGNSAPDKSGLPSDRFSAERTGGSVSTLTIQRTQQEDSAVYLCASSLASGRHTEAFFGQGTRLTVV.